The clone carrying this T cell receptor beta chain was detected ten times or more. Its antigen is unknown. V lost 5 bases and J 0 bases, leaving 5 bases between the germline ends. CDR1 is SGHTA and CDR2 is FQGTGA in the germline V gene. This CDR3 is built from 14 residues. Preparation of the TCRbeta library was carried out with unique molecular identifiers. In TCRdb, the PCR reads were re-called with MiXCR into one record per CDR3 protein. Of 280,000 or so distinct CDR3 sequences listed, around 10% are singletons. This specimen belongs to a study of T-cell reconstitution after alpha-beta-depleted transplantation in children. Study observations and caveats: It was newly produced T cells that mostly accounted for T-cell counts and diversity one year after transplant. Several hundred expanded graft clones reportedly were the source of alpha-beta T cells about two months after transplant. Recipient T cells and thymic progenitors that survived were the source of the high TCRbeta diversity seen at day 60 in some patients.

The rearrangement links TRBV7-3 to TRBJ2-6; D not resolved. The sequence was collected from a male patient between 2 and 9 years old who had a stem cell transplant for chronic granulomatous disease, so the T cells may come from the graft donor. The source material was peripheral blood, sampled 180 days after TCRalphabeta/CD19-depleted stem cell transplant. The CDR3: CASSKSSGANVLTF. In DNA form, the CDR3 reads TGTGCCAGCAGCAAGAGCTCTGGGGCCAACGTCCTGACTTTC.